Below, 15 T cell receptor beta chains from the same sample are listed, as sequenced in a study of blood T cell repertoires in COVID-19. Clones were read by immunoSEQ multiplex PCR, and TCRdb kept only the in-frame ones, dropping some. In the table there are some 450,000 clones, 80% to 90% of which are singletons. Sequencing input: peripheral blood. These receptors all come from a man in his late teens or twenties with COVID-19, enrolled during active disease.

The CDR3 loop reads CAWSLTGGAYTGELFF. The CDR3 DNA follows: TGTGCCTGGAGTCTGACAGGGGGCGCGTACACCGGGGAGCTGTTTTTT. V gene TRBV30 combines with J gene TRBJ2-2, with 10 bases identical to TRBD1. This CDR3 comprises 16 residues. Looked up from germline, CDR1 is GTSNPN and CDR2 is SVGIG (reference sequence). V lost 2 bases and J lost 3; bases outside the gene matches: 6.

This sequence joins TRBV6-5 and TRBJ2-7, with 8 bases fitting TRBD2. The V and J ends lost 8 bases and 0 bases, in that order; junction bases with no gene match: 3. Germline V CDR1 and CDR2: MNHEY, SVGAGI. The CDR3 totals 13 residues. The CDR3 here is CASFGGASYEQYF. In nucleotides, the CDR3 is TGTGCCAGCTTCGGGGGGGCCTCCTACGAGCAGTACTTC.

This clone was recorded only once. The V and J genes are TRBV7-3 and TRBJ2-2, with D uncertain. The V end was cut by 5 bases, the J end by 6 bases, with 7 bases between. CDR1 is SGHTA, CDR2 FQGTGA, per germline. The CDR3 has 12 residues. Written as DNA, the CDR3 is TGTGCCAGCAGCCCCTTGTCCGGGGAGCTGTTTTTT. Translated, it gives CASSPLSGELFF.

The chain joins TRBV7-2 to TRBJ1-2; 11 bases are shared with TRBD1. There are 15 residues in the CDR3. CDR1 SGHTA and CDR2 FQGNSA come from the germline V gene. V lost 5 bases, J lost 7 bases, and 9 bases stayed unmatched. The CDR3 protein is CASSVGTGGTGGYTF. The CDR3, as DNA: TGTGCCAGCAGCGTCGGGACAGGGGGGACGGGTGGCTACACCTTC.

A few counts support this clone. The chain recombines TRBV12-5 with TRBJ2-7, with 8 nucleotides matching TRBD1. The CDR3 runs to 17 residues. The V gene's germline CDR1 is LGHNT and CDR2 FRNRAP. J lost 0 bases, V lost 3 bases, and 10 bases had no gene match. DNA for the CDR3: TGTGCTAGTGGTTTCCCGACAGGGGCCCTTTACTCCTACGAGCAGTACTTC. This gives the protein CASGFPTGALYSYEQYF.

This clone was seen just once. This chain connects TRBV4-2 to TRBJ1-5, with no clear D. Trimming left V 1 base short and J 2 bases short, with 12 bases between. Germline assignment: CDR1 LGHNA and CDR2 YNFKEQ. This CDR3 has 16 amino acids. The CDR3 coding sequence is TGTGCCAGCAGCCAAGGCGACGGCGGGGGCAATCAGCCCCAGCATTTT. It translates to CASSQGDGGGNQPQHF.

The rearrangement uses TRBV10-1 and TRBJ2-3, with 7 bases that match TRBD2. The CDR3 sequence is 14 residues long. CDR1 WNHNN and CDR2 SYGVQD come from the germline V gene (reference sequence). V was clipped by 6 bases and J by 0 bases; unmatched bases: 3. The DNA for the CDR3 is TGCGCCAGCAGCCTAGCGGATAGCACAGATACGCAGTATTTT. It specifies CASSLADSTDTQYF.

V and J are TRBV18 and TRBJ2-1, with TRBD2 identical over 9 bases. V dropped 9 bases and J dropped 1; count of bases not matched to a gene: 10. Germline V gene lookup returns CDR1 KGHSH and CDR2 LQKENI. CDR3 length: 16 amino acids. The CDR3 bases are TGTGCCAGTGGGGAGGCTAGCGGGACGTCCTACAATGAGCAGTTCTTC. It encodes CASGEASGTSYNEQFF.

The chain employs TRBV10-2 and TRBJ2-7; 9 bases align to TRBD1. J gave up 4 bases and V 8 bases, and 6 bases lay outside the gene matches. CDR1 WSHSY and CDR2 SAAADI come from the germline V gene. The CDR3 loop spans 13 amino acids. The CDR3: CASAGQGLYEQYF. The CDR3, as DNA: TGCGCCAGCGCGGGACAGGGCTTGTACGAGCAGTACTTC.

This clone came up a few times. This chain connects TRBV10-3 to TRBJ2-7; possible D gene TRBD2, 6 bases. V was cut by 6 bases and J by 9 bases, with 18 bases left in between. The V gene's germline CDR1 is ENHRY and CDR2 SYGVKD. CDR3 size: 13 residues. Here the CDR3 reads CAIRPDYSAGQYF. The DNA for the CDR3 is TGTGCCATCAGGCCGGACTACAGCGCGGGGCAGTACTTC.

As regards this clone: This specimen includes other DNA sequences encoding the same CDR3. V and J are TRBV11-2 and TRBJ1-1; 8 bases map to TRBD1. CDR1 and CDR2 from the germline V gene are SGHAT and FQNNGV. This CDR3 has 13 residues. V shed 5 bases and J 4 bases; nucleotides not matched to a gene: 3. DNA of the CDR3: TGTGCCAGCAGCCTCGACAGGGGCACTGAAGCTTTCTTT. Its protein is CASSLDRGTEAFF.

The chain is built from TRBV11-3 and TRBJ2-1; 8 bases align to TRBD2. Germline lookup yields CDR1 SGHNT and CDR2 YENEEA. The CDR3 loop spans 17 amino acids. Trimming took 3 bases from V and 2 from J; bases not matched to a gene: 9. CDR3 region: CASSFSRLAYAYNEQFF. The CDR3, as DNA: TGTGCCAGCAGCTTCTCAAGACTAGCGTACGCCTACAATGAGCAGTTCTTC.

The gene calls are TRBV6-6 and TRBJ2-5; 9 positions agree with TRBD1. V trimming: 7 bases; J trimming: 5 bases; junction bases outside the gene matches: 8. CDR1 MNHNY and CDR2 SVGAGI come from the germline V gene (reference sequence). CDR3 length: 14 residues. The CDR3, as DNA: TGTGCCAGCACCTCCGGGACAGGGTTCGAGACCCAGTACTTC. It yields the protein CASTSGTGFETQYF.

The chain uses TRBV18 and TRBJ2-7, with TRBD1 matching over 7 bases. The CDR3 has 15 residues. From germline, CDR1 is KGHSH and CDR2 LQKENI. J gave up 1 base and V 3 bases, and 6 bases lay outside the gene matches. In DNA form, the CDR3 reads TGTGCCAGCTCACCCGGACAGGCCGGGTCCTACGAGCAGTACTTC. Protein sequence: CASSPGQAGSYEQYF.

V gene TRBV4-1 combines with J gene TRBJ2-1; the match to TRBD2 covers 12 bases. CDR1 and CDR2 from the germline V gene are MGHRA and YSYEKL. V trimming: 3 bases; J trimming: 0 bases; junction bases outside the gene matches: 9. CDR3 length: 19 residues. CDR3: CASSHIVSSGGASYNEQFF. For the CDR3, the DNA is TGCGCCAGCAGCCATATCGTGTCTAGCGGGGGGGCCTCCTACAATGAGCAGTTCTTC.